This passage covers 3 T cell receptor beta chains from one sample sequenced in a study of preoperative IRX-2 immunotherapy in early breast cancer. Measured with immunoSEQ multiplex PCR; TCRdb has only the in-frame clones, and not every one. The sample has 15,000 to 25,000 clones, just under 85% seen once. As for treatment: preoperative locoregional IRX-2 cytokine immunotherapy. The sequencing here drew on lymph node tissue, taken after IRX-2 immunotherapy. These receptors came from a human donor with breast cancer.

The genes are TRBV4-1 and TRBJ1-5; no clear D. The CDR3 runs to 15 residues. V was trimmed by 3 bases and J by 1 base, leaving 10 bases between them. Germline CDR1 MGHRA, CDR2 YSYEKL. The CDR3 DNA follows: TGCGCCAGCAGCCAGGGAACACTAAGCAATCAGCCCCAGCATTTT. This encodes CASSQGTLSNQPQHF.

The chain employs TRBV7-5 and TRBJ2-5; TRBD1 is the table's D call, not checked against the DNA. TRBV7-5 is an annotated pseudogene. The CDR3 is made up of 14 amino acids. The CDR3 loop is CASSPGQGAKTQYF. In nucleotides, the CDR3 is TGTGCCAGCAGCCCCGGACAGGGGGCAAAGACCCAGTACTTC.

The V gene is TRBV6-8, the J gene TRBJ2-7; perhaps TRBD2 as D (6 bases). The CDR3 consists of 15 residues. Germline CDR1 MNHGY, CDR2 SAAAGT. V was clipped by 0 bases and J by 0 bases, with 9 bases between them. The CDR3 DNA reads TGTGCCAGCAGTTACTCGATCGGGAGCTCCTACGAGCAGTACTTC. It translates to CASSYSIGSSYEQYF.